A single sample gave rise to the 19 T cell receptor beta chains below, sequenced in a study of Ad26.COV2.S vaccination and SARS-CoV-2 variants (dated by TCRdb to the early 2020s). Receptors were amplified or captured by the immunoSEQ multiplex PCR assay. TCRdb limited this immuneACCESS table to in-frame rearrangements with V and J called. A share of clones is missing; checked studies link under half to unresolved V genes, and the rest is unexplained. For this sample there are 500,000 or so clones; approximately 89% appear just once. The top ten hold approximately 2.5% of the sample. The treatment or condition label here, explained by the study, means: roughly 18 received Ad26.COV2.S at low or high dose, single or two shots; 5 received placebo; per-sample allocation not given. Repertoires of vaccine and placebo recipients were sequenced from samples taken on day 63 after the first injection. The input for sequencing was peripheral blood, taken in a trial of Ad26.COV2.S vaccine versus placebo. These receptors were collected from a person aged 18-60 years who received the Ad26.COV2.S COVID-19 vaccine or a placebo.

This chain connects TRBV5-4 to TRBJ2-1; perhaps TRBD1 as D (6 bases). Trimming removed 4 bases from V and 8 bases from J, with 13 bases in between. The CDR3 is 13 residues long. Germline V gene data show CDR1 as SGHNT and CDR2 as YYREEE (reference sequence). The CDR3 sequence: CASSRGTLYEQFF. CDR3 nucleotides: TGTGCCAGCAGCAGGGGGACATTGTATGAGCAGTTCTTC.

V and J are TRBV19 and TRBJ1-2, with TRBD1 matching over 7 bases. V lost 5 bases, J lost 10 bases, and 4 bases stayed unmatched. The CDR3 has 11 residues. Germline V CDR1 and CDR2: LNHDA, SQIVND (reference sequence). Here the CDR3 DNA reads TGTGCCAGTAGTTTCACAGGGGCCTACACCTTC. Protein sequence: CASSFTGAYTF.

The chain recombines TRBV15 with TRBJ1-6, with a possible D match to TRBD1 (5 bases). This CDR3 spans 15 amino acids. Germline CDR1 is LNHNV and CDR2 is YYDKDF (reference sequence). Trimming cost V 4 bases and J 6 bases, with 13 bases left between them. CDR3 DNA sequence: TGTGCCACCAGCAATAGAGGGGCCGCTAATTCACCCCTCCACTTT. Amino acids: CATSNRGAANSPLHF.

Only a few counts were recorded for this clone. The rearrangement links TRBV4-2 to TRBJ2-2, with unresolved D. Germline V gene lookup returns CDR1 LGHNA and CDR2 YNFKEQ. The V end was cut by 4 bases, the J end by 4 bases, with 13 bases between. The CDR3 runs 15 residues. CDR3 region: CASSPFAWGTGELFF. In nucleotides, the CDR3 is TGTGCCAGCAGCCCTTTCGCCTGGGGCACCGGGGAGCTGTTTTTT.

The chain employs TRBV5-1 and TRBJ2-5, with TRBD1 identical over 9 bases. Germline-derived CDR1 and CDR2 are SGHRS and YFSETQ. CDR3 length: 16 residues. Trimming at V came to 5 bases and at J to 5 bases, leaving 13 bases not matched to a gene. The CDR3 DNA reads as TGCGCCAGCAGGCAGGACCCACAGGGGGCGCATGAGACCCAGTACTTC. Protein: CASRQDPQGAHETQYF.

The V call is TRBV28, the J call TRBJ1-1; the D is unclear. The CDR3 sequence is 12 residues long. The V gene's germline CDR1 is MDHEN and CDR2 SYDVKM. The germline V and J ends were trimmed by 10 bases and 1 base, with 10 bases remaining between them. CDR3 DNA sequence: TGTGCCACCCTGGGAGCGAACACTGAAGCTTTCTTT. Translating it yields CATLGANTEAFF.

This chain links TRBV27 with TRBJ2-6; TRBD2 matches 11 bases. Germline-derived CDR1 and CDR2 are MNHEY and SMNVEV (reference sequence). This CDR3 region has 17 residues. The V segment lost 2 bases and the J segment 2 bases; nucleotides outside the gene matches: 2. The CDR3 here is CASSLLAGGAGANVLTF. The CDR3, as DNA: TGTGCCAGCAGTTTACTAGCGGGGGGAGCTGGGGCCAACGTCCTGACTTTC.

The J gene is TRBJ2-3, the V gene TRBV24-1; perhaps TRBD1 as D (6 bases). In germline, CDR1 is KGHDR, CDR2 SFDVKD. V was cut by 10 bases and J by 1 base, with 14 bases left in between. The CDR3 contains 14 residues. CDR3 nucleotides: TGTGCCACTAGGGACACCTCAGGCACAGATACGCAGTATTTT. Translated: CATRDTSGTDTQYF.

V is TRBV5-1 and J is TRBJ1-5; D may be TRBD1 (5 bases). The CDR3 spans 14 residues. Germline V lookup: CDR1 SGHRS, CDR2 YFSETQ. Deletions cut 8 bases from V and 2 bases from J, with 14 bases between. Here the CDR3 reads CASSLMGGNQPQHF. The CDR3 DNA reads TGCGCCAGTTCTCTGATGGGGGGCAATCAGCCCCAGCATTTT.

In DNA, the CDR3 is TGTGCCAGCAGTGAGCAGTCCTATGGCTACACCTTC. Its translation: CASSEQSYGYTF. The rearrangement links TRBV2 to TRBJ1-2, with D unclear. Germline CDR1 SNHLY, CDR2 FYNNEI. The CDR3 has 12 residues. The V end was cut by 3 bases, the J end by 4 bases, with 6 bases between. The variable domain in full, with the rest retrieved from reference TRBV2 and TRBJ1-2, is EPEVTQTPSHQVTQMGQEVILRCVPISNHLYFYWYRQILGQKVEFLVSFYNNEISEKSEIFDDQFSVERPDGSNFTLKIRSTKLEDSAMYFCASSEQSYGYTFGSGTRLTVV.

The rearrangement uses TRBV6-5 and TRBJ1-1; D unclear. The germline gives CDR1 MNHEY, CDR2 SVGAGI. Trimming took 3 bases from V and 3 from J, leaving 14 bases between them. The CDR3 is 15 residues long. The DNA of the CDR3 is TGTGCCAGCAGTTATACTGTGGTTGGAGACACTGAAGCTTTCTTT. Translation gives CASSYTVVGDTEAFF.

J is TRBJ1-1 and V is TRBV5-1; D possibly corresponds to TRBD1 (6 bases). Germline V lookup: CDR1 SGHRS, CDR2 YFSETQ. This CDR3 is built from 15 residues. V shed 4 bases and J shed 1 base, with 14 bases lying between them. The CDR3 DNA sequence: TGCGCCAGCAGCGACATACAGGGTGGGAACACTGAAGCTTTCTTT. It yields the protein CASSDIQGGNTEAFF. The full variable domain, completed using reference TRBV5-1 and TRBJ1-1, is KAGVTQTPRYLIKTRGQQVTLSCSPISGHRSVSWYQQTPGQGLQFLFEYFSETQRNKGNFPGRFSGRQFSNSRSEMNVSTLELGDSALYLCASSDIQGGNTEAFFGQGTRLTVV.

This clone was observed a few times. The chain is built from TRBV6-5 and TRBJ1-1, with TRBD1 as a possible D gene (5 bases). The CDR3 consists of 15 residues. V shed 8 bases and J shed 0 bases, with 16 bases lying between them. Germline-derived CDR1 and CDR2 are MNHEY and SVGAGI. CDR3 sequence: CASGPPGRVNTEAFF. CDR3 in DNA: TGTGCCAGCGGACCCCCGGGACGGGTGAACACTGAAGCTTTCTTT.

V is TRBV13 and J is TRBJ1-4; possible D gene TRBD1, 5 bases. The length of the CDR3 is 16 residues. The V end lost 1 base, the J end lost 5 bases, and 14 bases lay between the germline ends. The germline CDR1 and CDR2 sequences are PRHDT and FYEKMQ (reference sequence). This chain's CDR3 is CASSLDRGRNNEKLFF. Written as DNA, the CDR3 is TGTGCCAGCAGCTTAGATAGGGGCAGAAACAATGAAAAACTGTTTTTT.

The rearrangement joins TRBV19 to TRBJ1-1; no clear D. This CDR3 spans 14 amino acids. Germline CDR1 and CDR2: LNHDA and SQIVND (reference sequence). Trimming took off 1 base at V and 5 bases at J, with 11 bases between the two ends. The CDR3 DNA reads TGTGCCAGTAGTATAGGGCCGGAGAGGACTGAAGCTTTCTTT. This sequence encodes CASSIGPERTEAFF.

This sequence joins TRBV30 and TRBJ1-2, with D tentatively TRBD1 (5 bases). CDR3 length: 12 residues. Trimming took off 2 bases at V and 4 bases at J, with 8 bases between the two ends. CDR1 GTSNPN and CDR2 SVGIG come from the germline V gene (reference sequence). The CDR3 nucleotides are TGTGCCTGGAGTAAAGGGACCTATGGCTACACCTTC. It encodes CAWSKGTYGYTF.

The rearrangement uses TRBV14 and TRBJ2-1; TRBD2 is a possible D gene (6 bases). The CDR3 runs to 18 residues. Germline assignment: CDR1 SGHDN and CDR2 FVKESK. Trimming took off 0 bases at V and 2 bases at J, with 17 bases between the two ends. The CDR3 region is CASSQDRIVRGPYNEQFF. The CDR3, as DNA: TGTGCCAGCAGCCAAGATCGGATCGTGCGGGGACCCTACAATGAGCAGTTCTTC.

The chain combines TRBV18 with TRBJ1-1, with unresolved D. The CDR3 totals 15 residues. Germline V lookup: CDR1 KGHSH, CDR2 LQKENI. Trimming stripped 0 bases from V and 3 bases from J, with 11 bases between. DNA for the CDR3: TGTGCCAGCTCACCACCAGCCCTCCGGGACACTGAAGCTTTCTTT. Translation: CASSPPALRDTEAFF.

The V and J genes are TRBV7-2 and TRBJ1-1, with a possible D match to TRBD1 (6 bases). The CDR3 has 15 amino acids. V shed 1 base and J shed 3 bases, with 12 bases lying between them. Germline V CDR1 and CDR2: SGHTA, FQGNSA. DNA of the CDR3: TGTGCCAGCAGCTTAGATGGCAGGGGAGACACTGAAGCTTTCTTT. It specifies CASSLDGRGDTEAFF.